These 15 T cell receptor beta chains were all obtained from the same sample, sequenced in a study of control samples from healthy donors and cancer patients. TCRdb's table, derived via immunoSEQ multiplex PCR, lists solely in-frame clones and lacks some. The table shows around 110,000 clones, with roughly 92% occurring only once. The sequenced sample was blood. The receptor source for this set is a man aged 25 to 40 in good health.

This chain joins TRBV6-4 and TRBJ2-3, with D perhaps matching TRBD1 (6 bases). The CDR3 runs 14 residues. Deletions cut 7 bases from V and 3 bases from J, with 14 bases between. CDR1 and CDR2 (germline): MRHNA, SNTAGT. This chain's CDR3 is CASKQDRLTDTQYF. CDR3 DNA sequence: TGTGCCAGCAAACAGGACAGACTAACAGATACGCAGTATTTT.

The chain recombines TRBV29-1 with TRBJ2-5, with 10 nucleotides matching TRBD1. V shed 7 bases and J 8 bases; nucleotides not matched to a gene: 16. This CDR3 has 15 residues. The V gene's germline CDR1 is SQVTM and CDR2 ANQGSEA. CDR3 sequence reads: CSAARDRGGKRTQYF. The CDR3 DNA reads as TGCAGCGCCGCGAGGGACAGGGGAGGCAAGAGAACCCAGTACTTC.

CDR3 nucleotides: TGTGCCAGCAGCTTCGGCAGGGGGAACACCGGGGAGCTGTTTTTT. This gives the protein CASSFGRGNTGELFF. V is TRBV13 and J is TRBJ2-2; D may be TRBD1 (6 bases). Germline CDR1 reads PRHDT; CDR2 reads FYEKMQ (reference sequence). The germline V and J ends were trimmed by 3 bases and 1 base, with 9 bases remaining between them. The CDR3 has 15 residues.

The V gene is TRBV7-2, the J gene TRBJ2-5; 12 bases map to TRBD2. V was pared by 2 bases and J by 3 bases, with 1 base of the junction left unmatched. CDR1 is SGHTA, CDR2 FQGNSA, per germline. This CDR3 is built from 15 residues. CDR3 residues: CASSLRTSGEETQYF. The CDR3 DNA follows: TGTGCCAGCAGCTTAAGGACTAGCGGGGAAGAGACCCAGTACTTC.

This chain joins TRBV6-1 and TRBJ2-3, with 11 bases matching TRBD2. The V and J ends lost 2 bases and 0 bases, in that order; junction bases with no gene match: 7. Per the germline V gene, CDR1 is MNHNS and CDR2 is SASEGT. This CDR3 has 18 residues. The CDR3 region is CASSEWASGGRSTDTQYF. The CDR3 coding sequence is TGTGCCAGCAGTGAATGGGCTAGCGGGGGGCGTAGCACAGATACGCAGTATTTT.

The V call is TRBV7-2, the J call TRBJ1-2, with D possibly matching TRBD1 (5 bases). The V gene's germline CDR1 is SGHTA and CDR2 FQGNSA. V gave up 5 bases and J gave up 6 bases, with 19 bases separating them. This CDR3 region has 15 residues. CDR3 residues: CASSPPGFKQDGYTF. Here the CDR3 DNA reads TGTGCCAGCAGCCCCCCGGGGTTCAAACAGGATGGCTACACCTTC.

The chain uses TRBV7-3 and TRBJ2-5, with 8 bases aligning to TRBD2. Germline assignment: CDR1 SGHTA and CDR2 FQGTGA. The CDR3 spans 16 residues. V lost 4 bases and J lost 3; bases outside the gene matches: 10. CDR3 in amino acids: CASSSLGRGVEETQYF. The CDR3 nucleotides are TGTGCCAGCAGCTCCCTCGGGCGGGGGGTGGAAGAGACCCAGTACTTC.

The chain recombines TRBV7-9 with TRBJ1-2; D gene unclear. V was clipped by 7 bases and J by 4 bases, with 13 bases between them. The CDR3 has 13 amino acids. The germline CDR1 and CDR2 sequences are SEHNR and FQNEAQ (reference sequence). The CDR3 spells CASTSGSGYGYTF. In nucleotides, the CDR3 is TGTGCCAGCACCTCCGGCTCGGGCTATGGCTACACCTTC.

The chain employs TRBV6-5 and TRBJ1-4; D is possibly TRBD1 (5 bases). CDR3 size: 13 residues. Trimming stripped 5 bases from V and 7 bases from J, with 11 bases between. CDR1 and CDR2 from the germline V gene are MNHEY and SVGAGI. The CDR3 reads CASSLYRSEKLFF. The CDR3 DNA sequence: TGTGCCAGCAGTCTTTACAGGAGTGAAAAACTGTTTTTT.

The genes are TRBV6-1 and TRBJ1-5; weak D call: TRBD1 (5 bases). This CDR3 spans 15 amino acids. Germline CDR1 reads MNHNS; CDR2 reads SASEGT. V was clipped by 3 bases and J by 2 bases, with 11 bases between them. The CDR3 protein is CASSDIQQGNQPQHF. In DNA, the CDR3 is TGTGCCAGCAGTGATATCCAACAGGGCAATCAGCCCCAGCATTTT.

This sequence joins TRBV5-1 and TRBJ1-1, with TRBD1 matching 7 bases. Germline V gene lookup returns CDR1 SGHRS and CDR2 YFSETQ. CDR3 length equals 15 residues. V gave up 1 base and J gave up 3 bases; unmatched junction bases: 6. The CDR3 loop is CASSLKLGQDTEAFF. Written as DNA, the CDR3 is TGCGCCAGCAGCTTGAAACTTGGACAGGACACTGAAGCTTTCTTT.

The chain employs TRBV19 and TRBJ1-1; TRBD1 aligns across 11 bases. This CDR3 contains 18 residues. V shed 1 base and J 1 base; nucleotides not matched to a gene: 8. Germline assignment: CDR1 LNHDA and CDR2 SQIVND (reference sequence). CDR3 region: CASSIVGTGGPANTEAFF. The CDR3 DNA follows: TGTGCCAGTAGTATAGTAGGGACAGGGGGGCCGGCGAACACTGAAGCTTTCTTT.

The chain is built from TRBV4-1 and TRBJ1-1, with D perhaps TRBD1 (5 bases). V lost 0 bases and J 1 base, leaving 9 bases between the germline ends. Germline V gene sequence: CDR1 MGHRA, CDR2 YSYEKL. The CDR3 has 15 residues. CDR3 sequence: CASSQESRANTEAFF. The CDR3 bases are TGCGCCAGCAGCCAAGAGTCCAGGGCGAACACTGAAGCTTTCTTT.

The rearrangement uses TRBV19 and TRBJ1-1, with a possible D match to TRBD1 (5 bases). The germline V gene encodes CDR1 LNHDA and CDR2 SQIVND (reference sequence). The CDR3 contains 15 residues. Between the trimmed V and J ends, which lost 6 bases and 1 base, there was a span of 15 bases. The DNA of the CDR3 is TGTGCCAGTAGCATCCTGCGGGGCAAGAACACTGAAGCTTTCTTT. This sequence encodes CASSILRGKNTEAFF.

The genes are TRBV6-5 and TRBJ2-1, with 8 nucleotides matching TRBD1. The CDR3 runs 15 residues. The junction had 5 bases not matched to a gene; V was cut back by 0 bases and J by 7 bases. Looked up from germline, CDR1 is MNHEY and CDR2 is SVGAGI. For the CDR3, the DNA is TGTGCCAGCAGTTACTCGAGGACAGGGTTTAATGAGCAGTTCTTC. Protein sequence: CASSYSRTGFNEQFF.